This TCR beta chain came from a study of T cells in Graves' hyperthyroidism and ophthalmopathy. From germline, CDR1 is LNHDA and CDR2 SQIVND (reference sequence). Trimming pared 5 bases from V and 3 bases from J, leaving 11 bases between. The CDR3 spans 14 residues. Amplification of TCR beta CDR3 regions was performed using RNA transcripts as template. In the first-round RT-PCR of the TCR CDR3, the HTBI primer set was used. TCRdb analysed the multiplex PCR reads with MiXCR anew, one entry per CDR3 protein. The table lists more than 500,000 distinct CDR3 sequences, 14% of them singletons. Each diagnosis drew on symptoms, thyroxine, TRAb, thyroid ultrasound and orbital computed tomography findings.

The rearrangement links TRBV19 to TRBJ2-1; unclear D gene. This sequence was found in a woman between 35 and 50 years old with Graves' hyperthyroidism. The material sequenced was blood. CDR3 in amino acids: CASSLSANYNEQFF. The CDR3 DNA reads as TGTGCCAGTAGTTTATCGGCCAACTACAATGAGCAGTTCTTC. Full variable domain (missing parts from reference TRBV19 and TRBJ2-1): DGGITQSPKYLFRKEGQNVTLSCEQNLNHDAMYWYRQDPGQGLRLIYYSQIVNDFQKGDIAEGYSVSREKKESFPLTVTSAQKNPTAFYLCASSLSANYNEQFFGPGTRLTVL.